This note documents a single T cell receptor beta chain sequence. Germline CDR1 is LNHDA and CDR2 is SQIVND (reference sequence). V lost 1 base and J lost 3, with 12 bases in between. The CDR3 has 15 amino acids. Sequencing used immunoSEQ multiplex PCR; TCRdb keeps in-frame clones, though not all of them. The sample comprises hundreds of thousands of clones, over 75% of which are singletons, and around 0.01% rests with the top ten. The source of the sample is a study of shared T cell receptors in the human thymus. These data also featured in a second study, about human thymus T cells. That work adds: Thymic tissue was derived from resections collected during corrective heart surgery.

The TCR was taken from a boy less than two years old with a congenital heart defect. The chain uses TRBV19 and TRBJ1-1; D is unresolved. The sample consisted of thymocytes. CDR3 sequence (DNA): TGTGCCAGTAGTATAGCCCCGGGGATTTACACTGAAGCTTTCTTT. It is translated as CASSIAPGIYTEAFF. The full variable domain, rest sourced from reference TRBV19 and TRBJ1-1, is DGGITQSPKYLFRKEGQNVTLSCEQNLNHDAMYWYRQDPGQGLRLIYYSQIVNDFQKGDIAEGYSVSREKKESFPLTVTSAQKNPTAFYLCASSIAPGIYTEAFFGQGTRLTVV.